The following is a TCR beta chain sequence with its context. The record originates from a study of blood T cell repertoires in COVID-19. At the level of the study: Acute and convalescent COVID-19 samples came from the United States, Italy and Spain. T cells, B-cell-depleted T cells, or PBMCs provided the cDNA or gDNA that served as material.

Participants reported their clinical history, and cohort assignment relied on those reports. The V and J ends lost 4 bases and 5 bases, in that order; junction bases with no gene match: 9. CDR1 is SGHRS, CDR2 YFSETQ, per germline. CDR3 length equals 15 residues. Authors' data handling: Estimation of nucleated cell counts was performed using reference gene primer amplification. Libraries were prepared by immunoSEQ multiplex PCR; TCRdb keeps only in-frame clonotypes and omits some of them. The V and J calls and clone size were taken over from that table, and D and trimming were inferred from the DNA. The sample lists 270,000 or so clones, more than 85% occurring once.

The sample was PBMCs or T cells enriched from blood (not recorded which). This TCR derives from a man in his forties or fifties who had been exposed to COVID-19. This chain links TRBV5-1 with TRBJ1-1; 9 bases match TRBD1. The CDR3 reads CASSPNRGRETEAFF. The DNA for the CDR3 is TGCGCCAGCAGCCCAAACAGGGGGCGCGAGACTGAAGCTTTCTTT.